Reported below is one T cell receptor beta chain. This entry is derived from a study of control samples from healthy donors and cancer patients. Assay: immunoSEQ multiplex PCR; the TCRdb copy retains only in-frame clones and omits some. The sample has fewer than 85,000 clones, around 91% seen once; the top ten hold 5.5% to 7.5%. The source material was blood. The clonotype comes from a middle-aged man in good health.

The CDR3 DNA reads TGTGCCAGCAGCGAAGCTACAGGGTTCGGCTACACCTTC. This gives the protein CASSEATGFGYTF. V gene TRBV7-9 combines with J gene TRBJ1-2; possibly TRBD1 for D (6 bases). V dropped 5 bases and J dropped 8 bases, with 15 bases sitting between them. This CDR3 contains 13 residues. CDR1 and CDR2 (germline): SEHNR, FQNEAQ (reference sequence). The whole variable domain, filled in from reference TRBV7-9 and TRBJ1-2, reads DTGVSQNPRHKITKRGQNVTFRCDPISEHNRLYWYRQTLGQGPEFLTYFQNEAQLEKSRLLSDRFSAERPKGSFSTLEIQRTEQGDSAMYLCASSEATGFGYTFGSGTRLTVV.